This is a list of T cell receptor beta chains from one sample in a study of technical replicates of blood from a handful of donors. Assay used: immunoSEQ multiplex PCR; TCRdb lists only in-frame clones, some missing. The sample yields fewer than 100,000 clones, about 95% seen once. Specimen: T cells isolated from PBMCs. Source of these receptors: a human donor in good health. CDR3s include the opening cysteine and the closing phenylalanine or tryptophan. Each record gives: J gene, V gene, clone size, D gene, CDR3 protein, CDR3 DNA. A D gene is named only where the DNA matches it firmly. Size values are once, few and many counts, or a class for expanded clones, and some rows have none.

>TRBJ2-5|TRBV14|-|-
CASSQVGEQRETQYF
TGTGCCAGCAGCCAAGTCGGAGAGCAAAGGGAGACCCAGTACTTC
>TRBJ1-1|TRBV5-1|-|-
CASRESNTEAFF
TGCGCCAGCCGGGAATCGAACACTGAAGCTTTCTTT
>TRBJ2-7|TRBV7-2|-|-
CASSTHIPAYEQYF
TGTGCCAGCAGCACCCATATACCAGCCTACGAGCAGTACTTC
>TRBJ1-1|TRBV10-3|-|-
CAISESVFGGTDTEAFF
TGTGCCATCAGTGAGTCGGTATTCGGGGGAACTGACACTGAAGCTTTCTTT
>TRBJ2-7|TRBV19|-|-
CASSHRYEQYF
TGTGCCAGTAGTCACAGGTACGAGCAGTACTTC
>TRBJ2-7|TRBV30|-|TRBD2
CAWSPGLAGYYEQYF
TGTGCCTGGAGTCCGGGACTAGCGGGCTATTACGAGCAGTACTTC
>TRBJ1-2|TRBV19|few|-
CASRPQGTDYGYTF
TGTGCCAGTAGACCTCAGGGGACGGACTATGGCTACACCTTC
>TRBJ2-1|TRBV27|-|TRBD2
CASSLYGGGSYNEQFF
TGTGCCAGCAGTTTATACGGCGGGGGCTCCTACAATGAGCAGTTCTTC
>TRBJ2-7|TRBV6-1|-|TRBD2
CASSLAGADEQYF
TGTGCCAGCAGTCTAGCGGGAGCTGATGAGCAGTACTTC
>TRBJ1-1|TRBV4-1|once|-
CASSPGGAEAFF
TGCGCCAGCAGCCCCGGAGGAGCTGAAGCTTTCTTT
>TRBJ2-3|TRBV9|-|TRBD2
CASSVVASGANTQYF
TGTGCCAGCAGCGTAGTTGCTAGCGGGGCCAATACGCAGTATTTT
>TRBJ2-5|TRBV30|-|TRBD1
CAWNKGGMGVETQYF
TGTGCCTGGAATAAAGGGGGCATGGGTGTAGAGACCCAGTACTTC
>TRBJ1-3|TRBV5-1|-|TRBD1
CASRPRQGRGNTIYF
TGCGCCAGCAGACCGCGACAGGGGAGAGGAAACACCATATATTTT
>TRBJ2-2|TRBV27|-|TRBD1
CASSSRRQGAAGELFF
TGTGCCAGCAGTTCTCGCCGACAGGGGGCGGCCGGGGAGCTGTTTTTT
>TRBJ2-1|TRBV21-1|-|-
CASTLVVQFF
TGTGCCAGCACCCTAGTCGTGCAGTTCTTC
>TRBJ1-1|TRBV15|-|-
CATSRDSDTEAFF
TGTGCCACCAGCAGAGATTCAGACACTGAAGCTTTCTTT
>TRBJ1-5|TRBV5-5|-|-
CASSLYGNQPQHF
TGTGCCAGCAGCTTGTACGGTAATCAGCCCCAGCATTTT
>TRBJ1-2|TRBV28|-|TRBD1
CASAITQGGGYTF
TGTGCCAGCGCTATAACACAGGGGGGTGGCTACACCTTC
>TRBJ2-5|TRBV5-6|-|-
CASTPGRGASSLKRPQYF
TGTGCCAGCACTCCAGGCCGGGGTGCAAGCTCCTTAAAGAGACCCCAGTACTTC
>TRBJ1-1|TRBV11-3|-|-
CASSPYGTANTEAFF
TGTGCCAGCAGCCCATATGGCACAGCGAACACTGAAGCTTTCTTT
>TRBJ2-7|TRBV6-5|-|-
CASSPSIGGIYEQYF
TGTGCCAGCAGTCCTAGTATAGGAGGGATCTACGAGCAGTACTTC
>TRBJ2-3|TRBV5-1|-|TRBD2
CASSSTSGSTDTQYF
TGCGCCAGCAGCTCGACTAGCGGGAGCACAGATACGCAGTATTTT
>TRBJ2-5|TRBV27|-|TRBD1
CASSSTGLGTQYF
TGTGCCAGCAGTTCGACAGGGCTTGGGACCCAGTACTTC
>TRBJ1-2|TRBV28|-|-
CASSLEAENYGYTF
TGTGCCAGCAGTTTAGAGGCCGAAAACTATGGCTACACCTTC
>TRBJ2-2|TRBV5-1|-|-
CASSSSPGELFF
TGCGCCAGCAGCTCCTCCCCCGGGGAGCTGTTTTTT
>TRBJ1-6|TRBV27|-|TRBD1
CASSFSAEGASPLHF
TGTGCCAGCAGTTTCTCGGCGGAGGGGGCTTCACCCCTCCACTTT
>TRBJ2-3|TRBV25-1|-|-
CASYLDTQYF
TGTGCCAGCTATCTAGATACGCAGTATTTT
>TRBJ2-1|TRBV10-2|-|-
CASSESLGEETYNEQFF
TGCGCCAGCAGTGAGTCTTTGGGGGAGGAAACCTACAATGAGCAGTTCTTC
>TRBJ2-7|TRBV28|-|TRBD1
CASQGDRGIYEQYF
TGTGCTTCTCAGGGGGACAGGGGTATCTACGAGCAGTACTTC
>TRBJ1-1|TRBV18|-|TRBD1
CASSTTGDTEAFF
TGTGCCAGCTCAACTACAGGGGACACTGAAGCTTTCTTT
>TRBJ2-5|TRBV7-9|once|TRBD2
CASSLKGLAGHETQYF
TGTGCCAGCAGCTTGAAGGGACTAGCGGGACATGAGACCCAGTACTTC
>TRBJ2-3|TRBV4-1|-|-
CASSQLVSTDTQYF
TGCGCCAGCAGCCAACTTGTGAGCACAGATACGCAGTATTTT
>TRBJ1-2|TRBV5-4|-|TRBD1
CASSHPGTGLGYTF
TGTGCCAGCAGTCATCCCGGGACAGGGCTTGGCTACACCTTC
>TRBJ2-2|TRBV7-3|-|-
CASSPSGPATGELFF
TGTGCCAGCAGCCCAAGTGGGCCCGCCACCGGGGAGCTGTTTTTT
>TRBJ2-7|TRBV6-4|-|-
CASSVGSRREQYF
TGTGCCAGCAGTGTTGGTAGTCGTCGCGAGCAGTACTTC
>TRBJ1-1|TRBV28|few|-
CASRQGVTEAFF
TGTGCCAGCAGACAGGGAGTCACTGAAGCTTTCTTT
>TRBJ2-1|TRBV11-2|-|TRBD2
CASSLVKREGRGEQFF
TGTGCCAGCAGCTTAGTCAAGCGGGAGGGCCGGGGTGAGCAGTTCTTC
>TRBJ1-3|TRBV7-6|-|-
CASSPRQRTITNSGNTIYF
TGTGCCAGCAGCCCCCGACAGAGAACTATTACCAACTCTGGAAACACCATATATTTT
>TRBJ1-1|TRBV11-3|-|-
CASTSGNGTEAFF
TGTGCCAGCACGTCAGGGAATGGAACTGAAGCTTTCTTT
>TRBJ1-2|TRBV7-9|-|TRBD1
CASSSSGTGDYGYTF
TGTGCCAGCAGCTCCTCCGGGACAGGGGACTATGGCTACACCTTC
>TRBJ2-7|TRBV6-6|-|TRBD2
CASIRGGSDYEQYF
TGTGCCAGCATCCGGGGGGGTAGTGACTACGAGCAGTACTTC
>TRBJ1-5|TRBV19|-|-
CASSEMHYSNQPQHF
TGTGCCAGTAGTGAGATGCATTATAGCAATCAGCCCCAGCATTTT
>TRBJ2-1|TRBV9|-|-
CASNQDPPDEQFF
TGTGCCAGCAACCAGGATCCCCCCGATGAGCAGTTCTTC
>TRBJ2-3|TRBV28|-|TRBD1
CASSPGTAQTDTQYF
TGTGCCAGCAGTCCCGGGACAGCCCAAACAGATACGCAGTATTTT
>TRBJ2-2|TRBV5-5|-|-
CASNPGSGETGELFF
TGTGCCAGCAATCCAGGGTCGGGAGAAACCGGGGAGCTGTTTTTT
>TRBJ1-1|TRBV27|-|-
CASSPMTVMNTEAFF
TGTGCCAGCAGTCCTATGACAGTTATGAACACTGAAGCTTTCTTT
>TRBJ1-2|TRBV28|-|TRBD1
CASRHTPTGYNYGYTF
TGTGCCAGCAGACATACCCCGACAGGGTACAACTATGGCTACACCTTC
>TRBJ1-2|TRBV7-8|-|-
CASSFGVRDYGYTF
TGTGCCAGCAGCTTCGGGGTTCGGGACTATGGCTACACCTTC
>TRBJ2-7|TRBV15|once|TRBD2
CATSRDRTSGWSEQYF
TGTGCCACCAGCAGAGATCGGACTAGCGGGTGGTCTGAGCAGTACTTC
>TRBJ2-2|TRBV30|-|-
CAWSVSGAFPGELFF
TGTGCCTGGAGTGTCAGCGGAGCCTTTCCCGGGGAGCTGTTTTTT
>TRBJ2-7|TRBV7-9|-|TRBD2
CASSSSSGRLLEQYF
TGTGCCAGCAGCTCTTCTAGCGGGAGGCTTTTGGAGCAGTACTTC